This TCR beta chain appears in the sequencing data of a study of cytomegalovirus exposure and HLA in healthy donors. Study-wide points: Cytomegalovirus status was reportedly diagnosed by the classifier with high sensitivity and specificity. Links to common viral pathogens appeared, in a later analysis, for several of the most significant clusters.

Vbeta (60) and Jbeta (13) primers were used in the PCR. The assay was immunoSEQ multiplex PCR, and TCRdb's table has in-frame clones only and misses some. Seen here are more than 250,000 clones, roughly 90% observed once, and the top ten hold about 2%. Concerning this clone itself: Its cognate antigen is unknown.

In germline, CDR1 is WNHNN, CDR2 SYGVQD (reference sequence). The CDR3 is made up of 14 amino acids. Germline trimming cut 2 bases from V and 5 bases from J; bases unmatched to any gene: 4. V is TRBV10-1 and J is TRBJ1-1, with 8 positions matching TRBD1. The sequenced material came from PBMCs. This sequence was found in a woman under 30 in good health and CMV-seronegative. The CDR3 DNA is TGCGCCAGCAGTGAGAGCAGGGGGCGAACTGAAGCTTTCTTT. It is translated as CASSESRGRTEAFF.